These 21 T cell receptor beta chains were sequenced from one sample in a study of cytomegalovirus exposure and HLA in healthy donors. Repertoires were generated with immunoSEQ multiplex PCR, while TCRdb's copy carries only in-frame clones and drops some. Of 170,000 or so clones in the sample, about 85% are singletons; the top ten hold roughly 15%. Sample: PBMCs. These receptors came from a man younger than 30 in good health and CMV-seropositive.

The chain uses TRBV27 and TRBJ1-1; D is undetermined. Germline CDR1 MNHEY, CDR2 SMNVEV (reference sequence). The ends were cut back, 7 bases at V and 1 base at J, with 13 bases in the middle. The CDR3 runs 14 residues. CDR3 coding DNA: TGTGCCAGCAAACCGGGAAATCCGAACACTGAAGCTTTCTTT. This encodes CASKPGNPNTEAFF.

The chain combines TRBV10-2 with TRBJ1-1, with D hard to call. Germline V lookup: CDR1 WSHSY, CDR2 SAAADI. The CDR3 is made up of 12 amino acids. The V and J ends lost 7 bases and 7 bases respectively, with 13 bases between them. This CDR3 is CASKEGKNEAFF. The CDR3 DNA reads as TGCGCCAGCAAGGAGGGCAAAAATGAAGCTTTCTTT.

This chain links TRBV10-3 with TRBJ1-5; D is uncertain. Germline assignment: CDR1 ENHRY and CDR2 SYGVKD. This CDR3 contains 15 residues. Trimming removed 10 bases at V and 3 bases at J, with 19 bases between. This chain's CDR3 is CATLEGRATNQPQHF. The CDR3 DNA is TGTGCCACCCTGGAGGGAAGGGCCACCAATCAGCCCCAGCATTTT.

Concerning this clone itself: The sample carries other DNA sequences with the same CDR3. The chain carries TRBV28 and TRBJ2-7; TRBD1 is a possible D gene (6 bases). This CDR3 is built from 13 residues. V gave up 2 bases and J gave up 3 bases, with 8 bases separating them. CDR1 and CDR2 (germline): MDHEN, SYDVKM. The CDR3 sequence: CASSLGQNYEQYF. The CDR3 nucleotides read TGTGCCAGCAGTTTAGGACAGAACTACGAGCAGTACTTC.

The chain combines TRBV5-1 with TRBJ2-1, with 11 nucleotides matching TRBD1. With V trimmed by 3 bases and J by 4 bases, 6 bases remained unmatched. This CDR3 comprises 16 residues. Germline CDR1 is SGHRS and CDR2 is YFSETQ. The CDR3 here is CASSSGTGGAYNEQFF. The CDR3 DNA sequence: TGCGCCAGCAGCTCCGGGACAGGGGGAGCGTACAATGAGCAGTTCTTC.

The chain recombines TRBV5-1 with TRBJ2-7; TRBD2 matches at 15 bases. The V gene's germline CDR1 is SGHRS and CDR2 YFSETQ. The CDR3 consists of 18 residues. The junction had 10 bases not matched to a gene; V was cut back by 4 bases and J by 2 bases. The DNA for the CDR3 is TGCGCCAGCAGCGCCCGGACGGGACTAGCGGGAGGACCCTACGAGCAGTACTTC. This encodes CASSARTGLAGGPYEQYF.

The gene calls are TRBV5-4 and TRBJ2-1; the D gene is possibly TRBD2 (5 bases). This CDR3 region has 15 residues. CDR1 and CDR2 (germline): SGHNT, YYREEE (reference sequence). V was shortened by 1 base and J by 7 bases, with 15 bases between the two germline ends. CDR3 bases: TGTGCCAGCAGCTTGAGTGGGAGTATGATTAATGAGCAGTTCTTC. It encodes CASSLSGSMINEQFF.

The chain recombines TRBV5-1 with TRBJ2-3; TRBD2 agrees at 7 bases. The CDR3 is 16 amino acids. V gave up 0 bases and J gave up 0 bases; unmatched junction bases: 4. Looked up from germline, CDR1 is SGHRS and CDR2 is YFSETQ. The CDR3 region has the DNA TGCGCCAGCAGCTTGGCTGGTAGCGGGAGCACAGATACGCAGTATTTT. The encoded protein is CASSLAGSGSTDTQYF. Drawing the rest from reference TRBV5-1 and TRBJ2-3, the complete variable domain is KAGVTQTPRYLIKTRGQQVTLSCSPISGHRSVSWYQQTPGQGLQFLFEYFSETQRNKGNFPGRFSGRQFSNSRSEMNVSTLELGDSALYLCASSLAGSGSTDTQYFGPGTRLTVL.

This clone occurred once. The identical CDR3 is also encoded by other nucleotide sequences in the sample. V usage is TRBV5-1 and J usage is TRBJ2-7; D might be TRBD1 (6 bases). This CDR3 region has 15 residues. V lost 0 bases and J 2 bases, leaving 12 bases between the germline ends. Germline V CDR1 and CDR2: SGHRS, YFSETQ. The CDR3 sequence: CASSLAGTNAYEQYF. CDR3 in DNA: TGCGCCAGCAGCTTGGCGGGGACAAACGCCTACGAGCAGTACTTC.

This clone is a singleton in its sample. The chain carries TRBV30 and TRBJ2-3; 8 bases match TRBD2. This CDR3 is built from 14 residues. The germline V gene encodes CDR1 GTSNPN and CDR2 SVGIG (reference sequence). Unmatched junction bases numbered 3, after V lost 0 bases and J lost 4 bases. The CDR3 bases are TGTGCCTGGAGTGTTGCGGGAGGTGCAGATACGCAGTATTTT. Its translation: CAWSVAGGADTQYF.

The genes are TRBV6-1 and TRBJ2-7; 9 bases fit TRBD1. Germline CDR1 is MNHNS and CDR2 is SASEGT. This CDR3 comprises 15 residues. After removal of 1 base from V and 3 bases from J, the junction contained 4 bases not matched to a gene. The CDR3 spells CASSEDGTGFYEQYF. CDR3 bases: TGTGCCAGCAGTGAAGACGGGACAGGGTTCTACGAGCAGTACTTC.

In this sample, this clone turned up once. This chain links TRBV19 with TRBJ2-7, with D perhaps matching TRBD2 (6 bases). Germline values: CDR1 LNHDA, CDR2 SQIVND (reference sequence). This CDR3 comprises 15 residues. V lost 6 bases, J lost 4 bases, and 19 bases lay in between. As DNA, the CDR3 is TGTGCCAGTAGCTGGGGACTCACTAGTAGGTACGAGCAGTACTTC. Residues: CASSWGLTSRYEQYF.

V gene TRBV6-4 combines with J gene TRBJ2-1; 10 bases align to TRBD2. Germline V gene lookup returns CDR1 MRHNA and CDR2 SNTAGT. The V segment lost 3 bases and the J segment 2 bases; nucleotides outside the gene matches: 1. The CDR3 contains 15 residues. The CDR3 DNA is TGTGCCAGCAGTGAACTAGCGGGGACCTACAATGAGCAGTTCTTC. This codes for CASSELAGTYNEQFF.

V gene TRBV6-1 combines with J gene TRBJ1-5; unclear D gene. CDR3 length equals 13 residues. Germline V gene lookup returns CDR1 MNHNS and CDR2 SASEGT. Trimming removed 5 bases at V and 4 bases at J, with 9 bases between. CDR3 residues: CASSPRWNQPQHF. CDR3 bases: TGTGCCAGCAGTCCCCGGTGGAATCAGCCCCAGCATTTT.

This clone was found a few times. This CDR3 reads CASTGTAYGYTF. The CDR3 nucleotides are TGTGCCAGTACCGGGACAGCCTATGGCTACACCTTC. This rearrangement joins TRBV19 to TRBJ1-2; 7 bases fit TRBD1. The V gene's germline CDR1 is LNHDA and CDR2 SQIVND (reference sequence). Germline trimming cut 7 bases from V and 4 bases from J; bases unmatched to any gene: 3. The CDR3 is made up of 12 amino acids.

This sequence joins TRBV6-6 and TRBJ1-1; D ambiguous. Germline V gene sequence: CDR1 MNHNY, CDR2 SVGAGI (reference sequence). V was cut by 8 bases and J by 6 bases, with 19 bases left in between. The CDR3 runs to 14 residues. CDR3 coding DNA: TGTGCCAGCCTAGAATTCCGGGATATCCCTGAAGCTTTCTTT. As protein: CASLEFRDIPEAFF.

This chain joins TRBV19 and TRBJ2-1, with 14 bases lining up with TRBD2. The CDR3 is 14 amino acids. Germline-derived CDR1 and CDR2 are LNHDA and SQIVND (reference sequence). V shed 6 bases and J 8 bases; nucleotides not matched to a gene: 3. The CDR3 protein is CASSQGLAGDEQFF. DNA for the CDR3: TGTGCCAGTAGCCAGGGACTAGCGGGAGATGAGCAGTTCTTC.

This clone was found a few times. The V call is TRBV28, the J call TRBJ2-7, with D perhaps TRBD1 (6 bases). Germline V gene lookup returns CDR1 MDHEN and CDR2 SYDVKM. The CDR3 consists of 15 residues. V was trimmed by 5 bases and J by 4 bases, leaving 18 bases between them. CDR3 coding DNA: TGTGCCAGCAGTCCTCCCACAGGGTTTGGTTACGAGCAGTACTTC. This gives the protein CASSPPTGFGYEQYF.

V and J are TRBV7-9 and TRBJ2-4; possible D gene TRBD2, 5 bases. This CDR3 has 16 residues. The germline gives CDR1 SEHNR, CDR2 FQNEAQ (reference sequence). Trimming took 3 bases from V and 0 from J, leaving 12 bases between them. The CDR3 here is CASSFEGTIAKNIQYF. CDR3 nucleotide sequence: TGTGCCAGCAGCTTTGAGGGTACTATAGCCAAAAACATTCAGTACTTC.

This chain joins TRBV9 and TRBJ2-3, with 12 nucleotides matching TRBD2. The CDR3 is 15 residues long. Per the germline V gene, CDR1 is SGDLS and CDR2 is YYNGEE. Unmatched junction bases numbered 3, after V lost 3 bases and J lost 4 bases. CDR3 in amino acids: CASSASGGDADTQYF. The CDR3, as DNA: TGTGCCAGCAGCGCTAGCGGGGGGGACGCAGATACGCAGTATTTT.

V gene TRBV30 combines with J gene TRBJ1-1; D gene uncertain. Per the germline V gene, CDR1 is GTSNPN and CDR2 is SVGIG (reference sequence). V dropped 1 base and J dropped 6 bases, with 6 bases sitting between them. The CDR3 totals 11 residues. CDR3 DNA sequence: TGTGCCTGGAGTGAAGCCTCTGAAGCTTTCTTT. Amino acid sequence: CAWSEASEAFF.